These 2 T cell receptor beta chains were sequenced from one sample in a study of blood T cell repertoires in COVID-19. Using immunoSEQ multiplex PCR, the repertoire was profiled, and TCRdb retains in-frame clones only, with some absent. The profile shows roughly 130,000 clones, roughly 84% of them singletons. Sample: PBMCs or T cells enriched from blood (not recorded which). The receptor source for this set is a young woman who had recovered from COVID-19.

The rearrangement joins TRBV20-1 to TRBJ2-7; TRBD2 matches 7 bases. CDR1 and CDR2 (germline): DFQATT, SNEGSKA (reference sequence). V lost 6 bases and J lost 5; bases outside the gene matches: 4. This CDR3 has 11 amino acids. The CDR3, as DNA: TGCAGTGCCGGACTAGGGGACGAGCAGTACTTC. It codes for CSAGLGDEQYF.

The gene calls are TRBV10-1 and TRBJ1-6; D call uncertain. Germline values: CDR1 WNHNN, CDR2 SYGVQD (reference sequence). Trimming took off 4 bases at V and 5 bases at J, with 6 bases between the two ends. The CDR3 has 13 residues. The CDR3 sequence is CASSGHHNSPLHF. The CDR3 DNA reads TGCGCCAGCAGTGGACATCATAATTCACCCCTCCACTTT.